This T cell receptor beta chain originates from a study of T cells in Graves' hyperthyroidism and ophthalmopathy. Germline values: CDR1 MRHNA, CDR2 SNTAGT. The V end lost 4 bases, the J end lost 0 bases, and 13 bases lay between the germline ends. This CDR3 is built from 17 residues. This clonotype showed up many times. RNA transcripts yielded amplified TCR beta CDR3 regions. First-round RT-PCR of the TCR CDR3 relied on the HTBI primer set. In TCRdb, the multiplex PCR reads were re-called with MiXCR into one record per CDR3 protein. This sample has under 130,000 distinct CDR3 sequences, with over 45% found just once.

The chain uses TRBV6-4 and TRBJ2-6; D unclear. The receptor was isolated from a man in his forties or fifties with Graves' hyperthyroidism. Sequencing input: blood. CDR3 DNA sequence: TGTGCCAGCAGTGTCTCGGCAGGCAACTCTGGGGCCAACGTCCTGACTTTC. It is translated as CASSVSAGNSGANVLTF.